These 31 T cell receptor beta chains were all obtained from the same sample, sequenced in a study of radiotherapy plus CTLA-4 blockade in lung cancer. Repertoires were generated with immunoSEQ multiplex PCR, while TCRdb's copy carries only in-frame clones and drops some. The table lists 40,000 or so clones, about 74% of them singletons. The sample consisted of peripheral blood, taken from a patient treated with radiotherapy plus ipilimumab. Receptors were obtained from a human donor with non-small cell lung cancer who had stable disease on radiotherapy plus ipilimumab.

This clone appeared a few times. The genes are TRBV7-9 and TRBJ1-1; possible D gene TRBD1, 6 bases. V was cut by 1 base and J by 7 bases, with 13 bases left in between. Germline CDR1 is SEHNR and CDR2 is FQNEAQ (reference sequence). The length of the CDR3 is 14 residues. The CDR3 DNA reads as TGTGCCAGCAGCTTAGGGACAGACAATAATGAAGCTTTCTTT. Amino acids: CASSLGTDNNEAFF.

The chain carries TRBV9 and TRBJ1-1; 7 nucleotides agree with TRBD1. The germline V gene has CDR1 SGDLS and CDR2 YYNGEE. The CDR3 is 15 amino acids. Trimming cost V 0 bases and J 7 bases; bases outside gene matches: 9. The CDR3 nucleotides read TGTGCCAGCAGCGTAGCTAGCAGGGGGAAAATTGAAGCTTTCTTT. Amino acid sequence: CASSVASRGKIEAFF.

The chain combines TRBV14 with TRBJ1-1; TRBD1 matches at 9 bases. The trim removed 6 bases at V and 11 bases at J, leaving 4 bases unmatched. The length of the CDR3 is 11 residues. Germline CDR1 is SGHDN and CDR2 is FVKESK. Here the CDR3 DNA reads TGTGCCAGCAGTCGGGACAGGGACGCTTTCTTT. Translation gives CASSRDRDAFF. Full variable domain (rest looked up from reference TRBV14 and TRBJ1-1): EAGVTQFPSHSVIEKGQTVTLRCDPISGHDNLYWYRRVMGKEIKFLLHFVKESKQDESGMPNNRFLAERTGGTYSTLKVQPAELEDSGVYFCASSRDRDAFFGQGTRLTVV.

The chain employs TRBV5-1 and TRBJ1-3; 9 bases map to TRBD1. Germline V gene data show CDR1 as SGHRS and CDR2 as YFSETQ. This CDR3 comprises 16 residues. With 4 bases clipped from V and 3 bases from J, the junction kept 8 bases outside the gene matches. In nucleotides, the CDR3 is TGCGCCAGCAGCCTTACAGGGGGCCATAATGGAAACACCATATATTTT. It is translated as CASSLTGGHNGNTIYF. Full variable domain (remainder filled in from reference TRBV5-1 and TRBJ1-3): KAGVTQTPRYLIKTRGQQVTLSCSPISGHRSVSWYQQTPGQGLQFLFEYFSETQRNKGNFPGRFSGRQFSNSRSEMNVSTLELGDSALYLCASSLTGGHNGNTIYFGEGSWLTVV.

V gene TRBV19 combines with J gene TRBJ1-6, with D uncertain. Trimming stripped 2 bases from V and 7 bases from J, with 9 bases between. The CDR3 is 14 amino acids. From germline, CDR1 is LNHDA and CDR2 SQIVND (reference sequence). The CDR3, as DNA: TGTGCCAGTAGTATAACAGACCGAAATTCACCCCTCCACTTT. Protein: CASSITDRNSPLHF.

The rearrangement joins TRBV29-1 to TRBJ1-2, with D possibly TRBD1 on 5 matching bases. Germline V gene lookup returns CDR1 SQVTM and CDR2 ANQGSEA. Deletions cut 1 base from V and 4 bases from J, with 16 bases between. This CDR3 spans 15 amino acids. The CDR3 region is CSVEGINQGSYGYTF. As DNA, the CDR3 is TGCAGCGTTGAAGGCATCAATCAGGGCAGCTATGGCTACACCTTC.

This clone came up a few times. The V call is TRBV19, the J call TRBJ1-1; tentatively, D is TRBD1 (5 bases). The CDR3 extends over 13 amino acids. V was cut by 8 bases and J by 5 bases, with 15 bases left in between. The germline V gene has CDR1 LNHDA and CDR2 SQIVND (reference sequence). The CDR3 DNA reads as TGTGCCAGTGTCGGGGGGTTGGATACTGAAGCTTTCTTT. Translation gives CASVGGLDTEAFF.

The CDR3 spells CASGWTGGNEQFF. CDR3 DNA: TGTGCTAGTGGTTGGACCGGGGGCAATGAGCAGTTCTTC. This rearrangement joins TRBV12-5 to TRBJ2-1; the D gene is possibly TRBD2 (6 bases). This CDR3 contains 13 residues. CDR1 is LGHNT, CDR2 FRNRAP, per germline. V was shortened by 4 bases and J by 6 bases, with 10 bases between the two germline ends. Full variable domain (outside the CDR3, taken from reference TRBV12-5 and TRBJ2-1): DARVTQTPRHKVTEMGQEVTMRCQPILGHNTVFWYRQTMMQGLELLAYFRNRAPLDDSGMPKDRFSAEMPDATLATLKIQPSEPRDSAVYFCASGWTGGNEQFFGPGTRLTVL.

The chain employs TRBV27 and TRBJ1-1, with D tentatively TRBD1 (6 bases). The CDR3 is 15 amino acids. Trimming removed 8 bases from V and 1 base from J, with 17 bases in between. The germline V gene encodes CDR1 MNHEY and CDR2 SMNVEV (reference sequence). The CDR3 region is CASLNNRVGNTEAFF. CDR3 DNA sequence: TGTGCCAGCCTTAACAACAGGGTGGGGAACACTGAAGCTTTCTTT.

V usage is TRBV6-5 and J usage is TRBJ1-5, with TRBD1 matching over 7 bases. The trim removed 6 bases at V and 5 bases at J, leaving 7 bases unmatched. Germline CDR1 MNHEY, CDR2 SVGAGI. There are 14 residues in the CDR3. The CDR3 DNA follows: TGTGCCAGCAGAAGGACAGGTTTGGATCAGCCCCAGCATTTT. Translated, it gives CASRRTGLDQPQHF.

The V call is TRBV7-2, the J call TRBJ2-4; 10 nucleotides align to TRBD1. CDR3 length: 18 amino acids. Looked up from germline, CDR1 is SGHTA and CDR2 is FQGNSA. V shed 2 bases, J shed 0 bases, and the junction held 7 bases outside the gene matches. CDR3 in amino acids: CASSLTGTGVGAKNIQYF. CDR3 bases: TGTGCCAGCAGCTTAACCGGGACAGGGGTTGGAGCCAAAAACATTCAGTACTTC.

With respect to this clone: Other DNA sequences within the sample encode an identical CDR3. V gene TRBV9 combines with J gene TRBJ1-4; D is ambiguous. The V and J ends lost 0 bases and 0 bases respectively, with 6 bases between them. The CDR3 has 15 amino acids. Per germline, CDR1 SGDLS and CDR2 YYNGEE. This chain's CDR3 is CASSVGQSTNEKLFF. CDR3 coding DNA: TGTGCCAGCAGCGTAGGGCAGTCAACTAATGAAAAACTGTTTTTT.

V usage is TRBV2 and J usage is TRBJ2-5, with 10 nucleotides matching TRBD2. This CDR3 is 15 amino acids long. Germline CDR1 is SNHLY and CDR2 is FYNNEI. After removal of 3 bases from V and 5 bases from J, the junction contained 6 bases not matched to a gene. The CDR3 protein is CASSEERGGIETQYF. For the CDR3, the DNA is TGTGCCAGCAGTGAGGAGCGGGGGGGAATCGAGACCCAGTACTTC.

This clone has more than one count but fewer than ten. This sequence joins TRBV14 and TRBJ2-3, with D possibly TRBD1 on 6 matching bases. The CDR3 totals 14 residues. Deletions cut 4 bases from V and 2 bases from J, with 10 bases between. From germline, CDR1 is SGHDN and CDR2 FVKESK. CDR3 coding DNA: TGTGCCAGCAGCCTGACAGGAAACACAGATACGCAGTATTTT. Translated, it gives CASSLTGNTDTQYF. Full variable domain (remainder filled in from reference TRBV14 and TRBJ2-3): EAGVTQFPSHSVIEKGQTVTLRCDPISGHDNLYWYRRVMGKEIKFLLHFVKESKQDESGMPNNRFLAERTGGTYSTLKVQPAELEDSGVYFCASSLTGNTDTQYFGPGTRLTVL.

V and J are TRBV7-2 and TRBJ1-1, with 9 bases matching TRBD1. Germline V gene lookup returns CDR1 SGHTA and CDR2 FQGNSA. CDR3 length equals 13 residues. The V gene end was trimmed by 5 bases and the J gene end by 10 bases; junction bases not matched to a gene: 8. CDR3 region: CASSPYRTGAAFF. Here the CDR3 DNA reads TGTGCCAGCAGCCCGTACAGGACAGGGGCAGCTTTCTTT.

There are a few counts of this clone. The V and J genes are TRBV6-6 and TRBJ1-3; D not resolved. Germline lookup yields CDR1 MNHNY and CDR2 SVGAGI (reference sequence). The CDR3 is 12 amino acids. V lost 4 bases to trimming and J lost 8 bases, with 9 bases between them. The DNA for the CDR3 is TGTGCCAGCAGTTTTGTGCGGGACACCATATATTTT. Its translation is CASSFVRDTIYF.

CDR3 in amino acids: CASRDRVSSYEQYF. CDR3 sequence (DNA): TGTGCCAGCAGGGACAGGGTTTCCTCCTACGAGCAGTACTTC. The chain joins TRBV6-5 to TRBJ2-7, with TRBD1 matching 8 bases. The J segment lost 0 bases and the V segment lost 6 bases, leaving 4 bases of the junction unmatched. The CDR3 has 14 residues. Germline V gene sequence: CDR1 MNHEY, CDR2 SVGAGI.

This chain uses TRBV5-7 with TRBJ2-7; 12 bases map to TRBD2. TRBV5-7 qualifies as an ORF whose function is uncertain. The CDR3 is made up of 14 amino acids. The ends lost 7 bases at V and 5 bases at J; junction bases unmatched: 7. In DNA form, the CDR3 reads TGTGCCAGCCCAGCCCCTAGCGGGGGGGACGAGCAGTACTTC. This gives the protein CASPAPSGGDEQYF.

This rearrangement joins TRBV5-5 to TRBJ2-7, with D perhaps TRBD2 (6 bases). CDR3 length: 17 residues. Trimming took 0 bases from V and 3 from J, leaving 19 bases between them. Germline V gene sequence: CDR1 SGHKS, CDR2 YYEKEE (reference sequence). The CDR3 is CASSLASVGGRVYEQYF. The CDR3 DNA follows: TGTGCCAGCAGCTTGGCCTCTGTGGGGGGTAGGGTCTACGAGCAGTACTTC. The variable domain in full, with the rest retrieved from reference TRBV5-5 and TRBJ2-7, is DAGVTQSPTHLIKTRGQQVTLRCSPISGHKSVSWYQQVLGQGPQFIFQYYEKEERGRGNFPDRFSARQFPNYSSELNVNALLLGDSALYLCASSLASVGGRVYEQYFGPGTRLTVT.

The rearrangement joins TRBV5-1 to TRBJ1-4, with D uncertain. The CDR3 consists of 14 residues. Germline V gives CDR1 SGHRS, CDR2 YFSETQ. The ends were cut back, 1 base at V and 3 bases at J, with 7 bases in the middle. In DNA, the CDR3 is TGCGCCAGCAGCTTGATCCCGGCTAATGAAAAACTGTTTTTT. Protein product: CASSLIPANEKLFF.

The chain has TRBV2 and TRBJ1-6, with a possible D match to TRBD1 (6 bases). The CDR3 runs 15 residues. V was pared by 5 bases and J by 9 bases, with 17 bases between. In germline, CDR1 is SNHLY, CDR2 FYNNEI. The CDR3 sequence: CASSMDSRGTSPLHF. In DNA, the CDR3 is TGTGCCAGCAGTATGGACAGTCGGGGTACTTCACCCCTCCACTTT.

This chain connects TRBV9 to TRBJ2-2; 7 positions agree with TRBD1. This CDR3 is built from 13 residues. The ends lost 3 bases at V and 5 bases at J; junction bases unmatched: 1. Germline values: CDR1 SGDLS, CDR2 YYNGEE. The CDR3 bases are TGTGCCAGCAGCGGACAGGGAACCGGGGAGCTGTTTTTT. This translates into CASSGQGTGELFF.

V usage is TRBV18 and J usage is TRBJ1-1; D ambiguous. The CDR3 loop spans 14 amino acids. V lost 6 bases, J lost 0 bases, and 11 bases lay in between. The germline gives CDR1 KGHSH, CDR2 LQKENI. The CDR3 loop is CASSPGLLNTEAFF. The CDR3 DNA reads as TGTGCCAGCTCCCCAGGCCTCTTGAACACTGAAGCTTTCTTT.

This chain connects TRBV6-5 to TRBJ1-3; D unclear. This CDR3 has 15 residues. The V and J ends lost 2 bases and 0 bases respectively, with 8 bases between them. Per the germline V gene, CDR1 is MNHEY and CDR2 is SVGAGI. The CDR3 DNA reads TGTGCCAGCAGTTACGGCAGACACTCTGGAAACACCATATATTTT. It is translated as CASSYGRHSGNTIYF.

This chain uses TRBV6-5 with TRBJ2-7; 7 positions agree with TRBD1. J lost 6 bases, V lost 0 bases, and 8 bases had no gene match. Germline V CDR1 and CDR2: MNHEY, SVGAGI. CDR3 size: 15 residues. CDR3 coding DNA: TGTGCCAGCAGTTACTCGTATACAGGGGCGACCGAGCAGTACTTC. Amino acid sequence: CASSYSYTGATEQYF.

This chain uses TRBV4-1 with TRBJ2-5; 11 bases fit TRBD2. Germline V lookup: CDR1 MGHRA, CDR2 YSYEKL. This CDR3 comprises 16 residues. J was trimmed by 3 bases and V by 4 bases; bases with no gene match: 7. Here the CDR3 reads CASSPQQLAGEETQYF. In nucleotides, the CDR3 is TGCGCCAGCAGCCCCCAGCAACTAGCGGGGGAAGAGACCCAGTACTTC.

A few counts support this clone. This rearrangement joins TRBV7-6 to TRBJ2-5, with D perhaps matching TRBD2 (5 bases). This CDR3 is built from 12 residues. V shed 7 bases and J shed 11 bases, with 17 bases lying between them. CDR1 SGHVS and CDR2 FNYEAQ come from the germline V gene. The CDR3: CASTSSGWEQYF. The CDR3 DNA reads TGTGCCAGCACCTCGTCGGGGTGGGAGCAGTACTTC. The entire variable domain, with the rest obtained from reference TRBV7-6 and TRBJ2-5, is as follows: GAGVSQSPRYKVTKRGQDVALRCDPISGHVSLYWYRQALGQGPEFLTYFNYEAQQDKSGLPNDRFSAERPEGSISTLTIQRTEQRDSAMYRCASTSSGWEQYFGPGTRLLVL.

J is TRBJ1-1 and V is TRBV2; tentatively, D is TRBD1 (6 bases). This CDR3 region has 13 residues. V gave up 7 bases and J gave up 0 bases, with 9 bases separating them. Germline assignment: CDR1 SNHLY and CDR2 FYNNEI. The CDR3 DNA reads TGTGCCAGCAAAGACAGGTTGAACACTGAAGCTTTCTTT. The encoded protein is CASKDRLNTEAFF.

This rearrangement joins TRBV11-3 to TRBJ2-2; 9 nucleotides align to TRBD1. Unmatched junction bases numbered 8, after V lost 5 bases and J lost 4 bases. The CDR3 runs 16 residues. Germline CDR1 is SGHNT and CDR2 is YENEEA. The CDR3: CASSQQGASGTGELFF. The CDR3 DNA is TGTGCCAGCAGCCAACAGGGGGCTAGTGGCACCGGGGAGCTGTTTTTT.

The rearrangement uses TRBV6-1 and TRBJ1-1; D possibly corresponds to TRBD1 (6 bases). V shed 5 bases and J shed 11 bases, with 15 bases lying between them. This CDR3 is built from 12 residues. Germline values: CDR1 MNHNS, CDR2 SASEGT. CDR3 protein: CASSKGENRAFF. The CDR3 region has the DNA TGTGCCAGCAGTAAGGGGGAGAATAGGGCTTTCTTT.

The V gene is TRBV10-2, the J gene TRBJ2-3, with TRBD1 as a possible D gene (6 bases). Trimming cost V 3 bases and J 3 bases, with 13 bases left between them. The CDR3 sequence is 15 residues long. Germline assignment: CDR1 WSHSY and CDR2 SAAADI. For the CDR3, the DNA is TGCGCCAGCAGTGAAGGATGGGGGCGGACAGATACGCAGTATTTT. Its protein is CASSEGWGRTDTQYF.